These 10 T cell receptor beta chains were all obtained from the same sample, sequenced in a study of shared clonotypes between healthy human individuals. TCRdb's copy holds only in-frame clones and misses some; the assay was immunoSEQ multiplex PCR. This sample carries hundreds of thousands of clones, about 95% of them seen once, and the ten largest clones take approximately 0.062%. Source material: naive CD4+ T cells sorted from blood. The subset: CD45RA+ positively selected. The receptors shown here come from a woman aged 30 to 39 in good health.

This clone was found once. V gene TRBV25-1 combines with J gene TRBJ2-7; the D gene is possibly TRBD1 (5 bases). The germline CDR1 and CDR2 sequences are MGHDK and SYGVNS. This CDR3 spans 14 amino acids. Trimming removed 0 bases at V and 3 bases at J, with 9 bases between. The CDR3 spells CASSEYSRVYEQYF. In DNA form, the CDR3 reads TGTGCCAGCAGTGAATATAGCAGGGTCTACGAGCAGTACTTC.

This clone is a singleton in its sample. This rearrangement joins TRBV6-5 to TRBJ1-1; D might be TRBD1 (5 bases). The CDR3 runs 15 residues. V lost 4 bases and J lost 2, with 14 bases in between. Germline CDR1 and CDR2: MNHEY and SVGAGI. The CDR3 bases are TGTGCCAGCAGTTTGGGGTGGGACCTCAACACTGAAGCTTTCTTT. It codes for CASSLGWDLNTEAFF.

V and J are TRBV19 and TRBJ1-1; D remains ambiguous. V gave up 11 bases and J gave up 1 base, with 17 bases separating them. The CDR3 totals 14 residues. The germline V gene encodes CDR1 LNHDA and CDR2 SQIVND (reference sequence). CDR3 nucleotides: TGTGCCGCGCCCGGACCTGGCACGAACACTGAAGCTTTCTTT. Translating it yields CAAPGPGTNTEAFF.

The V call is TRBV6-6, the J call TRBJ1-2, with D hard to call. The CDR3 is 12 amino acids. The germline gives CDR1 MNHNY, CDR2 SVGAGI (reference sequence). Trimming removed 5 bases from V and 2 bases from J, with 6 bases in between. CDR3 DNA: TGTGCCAGCAGTCAGGACAACTATGGCTACACCTTC. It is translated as CASSQDNYGYTF.

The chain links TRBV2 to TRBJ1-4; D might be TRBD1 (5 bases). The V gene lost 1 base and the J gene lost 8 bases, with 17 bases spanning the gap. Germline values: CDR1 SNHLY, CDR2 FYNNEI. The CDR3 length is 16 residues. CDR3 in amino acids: CASSEERGWGEEKLFF. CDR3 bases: TGTGCCAGCAGTGAAGAGAGGGGCTGGGGCGAGGAAAAACTGTTTTTT.

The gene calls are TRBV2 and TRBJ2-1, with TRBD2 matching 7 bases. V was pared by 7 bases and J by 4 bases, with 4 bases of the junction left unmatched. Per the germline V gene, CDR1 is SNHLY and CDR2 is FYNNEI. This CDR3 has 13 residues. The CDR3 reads CASNRGEYNEQFF. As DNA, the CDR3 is TGTGCCAGCAACCGGGGGGAATACAATGAGCAGTTCTTC.

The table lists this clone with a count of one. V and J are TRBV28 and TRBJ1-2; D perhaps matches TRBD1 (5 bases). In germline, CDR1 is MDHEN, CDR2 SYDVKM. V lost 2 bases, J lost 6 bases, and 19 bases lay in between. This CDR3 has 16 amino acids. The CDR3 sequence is CASSLIVGGPGDGYTF. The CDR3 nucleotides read TGTGCCAGCAGTTTAATAGTGGGGGGACCAGGCGATGGCTACACCTTC.

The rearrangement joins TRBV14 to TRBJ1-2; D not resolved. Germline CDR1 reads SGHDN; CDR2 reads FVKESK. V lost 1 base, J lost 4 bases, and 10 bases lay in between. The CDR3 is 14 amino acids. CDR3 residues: CASSQVGFGYGYTF. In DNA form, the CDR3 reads TGTGCCAGCAGCCAAGTGGGGTTCGGCTATGGCTACACCTTC.

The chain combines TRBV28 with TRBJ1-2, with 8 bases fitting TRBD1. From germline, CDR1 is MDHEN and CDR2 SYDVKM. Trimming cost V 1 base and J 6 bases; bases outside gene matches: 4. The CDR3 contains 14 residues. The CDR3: CASSLSQGAHGYTF. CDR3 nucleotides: TGTGCCAGCAGTTTATCCCAGGGGGCTCATGGCTACACCTTC.

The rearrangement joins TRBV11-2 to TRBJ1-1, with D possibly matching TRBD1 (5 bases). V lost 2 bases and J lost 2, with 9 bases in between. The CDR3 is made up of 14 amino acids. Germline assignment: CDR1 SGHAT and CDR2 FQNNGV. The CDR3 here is CASSLMGDNTEAFF. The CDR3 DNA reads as TGTGCCAGCAGCTTAATGGGGGACAACACTGAAGCTTTCTTT.